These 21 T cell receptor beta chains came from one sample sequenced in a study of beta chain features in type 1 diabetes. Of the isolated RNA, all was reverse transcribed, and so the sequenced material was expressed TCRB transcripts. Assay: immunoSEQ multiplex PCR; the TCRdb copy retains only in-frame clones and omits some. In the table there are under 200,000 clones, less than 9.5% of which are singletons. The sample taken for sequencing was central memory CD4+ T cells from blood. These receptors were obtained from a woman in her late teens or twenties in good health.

CDR3 amino acids: CASSPLPASGEDTQYF. For the CDR3, the DNA is TGTGCCAGCTCACCACTCCCAGCTAGCGGGGAAGATACGCAGTATTTT. This rearrangement joins TRBV18 to TRBJ2-3; 9 bases fit TRBD2. Germline loops: CDR1 KGHSH, CDR2 LQKENI. This CDR3 region has 16 residues. The junction had 7 bases not matched to a gene; V was cut back by 1 base and J by 5 bases.

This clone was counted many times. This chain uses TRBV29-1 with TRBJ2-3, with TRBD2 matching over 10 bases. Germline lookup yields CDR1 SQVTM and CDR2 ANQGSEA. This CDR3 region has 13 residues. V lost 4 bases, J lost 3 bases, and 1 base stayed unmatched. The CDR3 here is CSVVAGGTDTQYF. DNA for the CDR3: TGCAGCGTTGTAGCGGGAGGTACAGATACGCAGTATTTT.

The CDR3 loop reads CASSQGRLAGGKAETQYF. In nucleotides, the CDR3 is TGTGCCAGCAGCCAAGGTCGACTAGCGGGGGGTAAAGCAGAGACCCAGTACTTC. The J gene is TRBJ2-5, the V gene TRBV14; 13 nucleotides agree with TRBD2. Germline CDR1 is SGHDN and CDR2 is FVKESK. The ends lost 1 base at V and 4 bases at J; junction bases unmatched: 9. The length of the CDR3 is 18 residues.

The CDR3: CASSSRTNSPLHF. The CDR3 coding sequence is TGTGCCAGCAGCTCCCGGACAAATTCACCCCTCCACTTT. The V gene is TRBV7-2, the J gene TRBJ1-6; tentatively, D is TRBD1 (5 bases). CDR3 length: 13 amino acids. Germline CDR1 reads SGHTA; CDR2 reads FQGNSA. The ends were cut back, 4 bases at V and 7 bases at J, with 8 bases in the middle.

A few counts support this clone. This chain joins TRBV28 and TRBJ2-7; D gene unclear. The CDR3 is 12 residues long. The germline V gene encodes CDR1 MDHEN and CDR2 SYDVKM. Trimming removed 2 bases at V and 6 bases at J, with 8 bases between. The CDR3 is CASSLTSREQYF. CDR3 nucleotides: TGTGCCAGCAGTTTAACAAGTCGCGAGCAGTACTTC.

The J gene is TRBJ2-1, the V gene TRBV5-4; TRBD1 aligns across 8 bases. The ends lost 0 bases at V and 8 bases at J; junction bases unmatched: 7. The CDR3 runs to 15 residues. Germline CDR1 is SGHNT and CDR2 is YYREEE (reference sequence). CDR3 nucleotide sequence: TGTGCCAGCAGCTTGGGGACAGGGACCGGATATGAGCAGTTCTTC. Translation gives CASSLGTGTGYEQFF.

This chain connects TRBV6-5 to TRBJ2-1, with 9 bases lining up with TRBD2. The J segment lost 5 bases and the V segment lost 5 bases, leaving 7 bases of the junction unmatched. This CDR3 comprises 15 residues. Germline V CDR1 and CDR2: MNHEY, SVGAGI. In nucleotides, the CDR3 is TGTGCCAGCAGTACCCCAGCTAGCGGGAACAATGAGCAGTTCTTC. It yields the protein CASSTPASGNNEQFF.

The CDR3 protein is CASGGLAGSDTQYF. The CDR3 coding sequence is TGTGCCAGTGGGGGACTAGCGGGTTCAGATACGCAGTATTTT. The chain carries TRBV19 and TRBJ2-3, with 12 bases fitting TRBD2. The V gene's germline CDR1 is LNHDA and CDR2 SQIVND (reference sequence). The CDR3 length is 14 residues. V shed 8 bases and J 4 bases; nucleotides not matched to a gene: 4.

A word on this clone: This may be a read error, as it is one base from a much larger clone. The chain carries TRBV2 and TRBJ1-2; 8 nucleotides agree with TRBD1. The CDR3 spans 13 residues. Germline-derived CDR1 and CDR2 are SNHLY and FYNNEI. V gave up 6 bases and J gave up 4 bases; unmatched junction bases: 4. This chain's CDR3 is CASRTGQAYGYTF. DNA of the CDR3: TGTGCCAGCAGAACGGGACAGGCCTATGGCTACACCTTC. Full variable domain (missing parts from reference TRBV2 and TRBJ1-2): EPEVTQTPSHQVTQMGQEVILRCVPISNHLYFYWYRQILGQKVEFLVSFYNNEISEKSEIFDDQFSVERPDGSNFTLKIRSTKLEDSAMYFCASRTGQAYGYTFGSGTRLTVV.

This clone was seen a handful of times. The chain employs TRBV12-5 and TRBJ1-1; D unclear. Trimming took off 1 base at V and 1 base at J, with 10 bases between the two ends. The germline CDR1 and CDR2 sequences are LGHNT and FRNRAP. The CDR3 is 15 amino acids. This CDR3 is CASGLGRHTNTEAFF. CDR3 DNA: TGTGCTAGTGGTTTGGGTAGACACACGAACACTGAAGCTTTCTTT. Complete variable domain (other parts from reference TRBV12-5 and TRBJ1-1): DARVTQTPRHKVTEMGQEVTMRCQPILGHNTVFWYRQTMMQGLELLAYFRNRAPLDDSGMPKDRFSAEMPDATLATLKIQPSEPRDSAVYFCASGLGRHTNTEAFFGQGTRLTVV.

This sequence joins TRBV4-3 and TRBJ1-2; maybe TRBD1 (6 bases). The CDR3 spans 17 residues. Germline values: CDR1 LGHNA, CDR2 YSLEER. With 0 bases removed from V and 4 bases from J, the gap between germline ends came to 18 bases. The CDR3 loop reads CASSQERGQWKFYGYTF. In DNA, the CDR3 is TGCGCCAGCAGCCAAGAAAGGGGACAATGGAAATTCTATGGCTACACCTTC.

The DNA of the CDR3 is TGTGCCAGCTCACCCAGGGTTGGCTACACCTTC. Residues: CASSPRVGYTF. This sequence joins TRBV18 and TRBJ1-2; tentatively, D is TRBD1 (5 bases). Germline V gene data show CDR1 as KGHSH and CDR2 as LQKENI. The CDR3 runs 11 residues. V was shortened by 3 bases and J by 7 bases, with 6 bases between the two germline ends.

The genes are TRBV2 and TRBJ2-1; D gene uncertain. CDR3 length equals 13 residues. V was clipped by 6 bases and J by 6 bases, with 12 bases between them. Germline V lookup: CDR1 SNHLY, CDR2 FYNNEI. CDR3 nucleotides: TGTGCCAGCAGCCTAATTAGAGGCAATGAGCAGTTCTTC. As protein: CASSLIRGNEQFF. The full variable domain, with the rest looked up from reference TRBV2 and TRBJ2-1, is EPEVTQTPSHQVTQMGQEVILRCVPISNHLYFYWYRQILGQKVEFLVSFYNNEISEKSEIFDDQFSVERPDGSNFTLKIRSTKLEDSAMYFCASSLIRGNEQFFGPGTRLTVL.

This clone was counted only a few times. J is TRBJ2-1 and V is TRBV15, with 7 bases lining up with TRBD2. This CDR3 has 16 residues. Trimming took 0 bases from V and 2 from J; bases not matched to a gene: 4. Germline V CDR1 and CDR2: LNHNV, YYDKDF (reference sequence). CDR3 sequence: CATSREVAGTYNEQFF. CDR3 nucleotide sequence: TGTGCCACCAGCAGAGAGGTAGCGGGTACCTACAATGAGCAGTTCTTC.

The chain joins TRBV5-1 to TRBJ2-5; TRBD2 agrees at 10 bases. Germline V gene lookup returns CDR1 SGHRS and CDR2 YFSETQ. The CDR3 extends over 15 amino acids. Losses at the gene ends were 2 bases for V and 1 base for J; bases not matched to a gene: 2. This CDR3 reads CASSLSGGVQETQYF. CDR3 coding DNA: TGCGCCAGCAGCTTAAGCGGGGGGGTCCAAGAGACCCAGTACTTC.

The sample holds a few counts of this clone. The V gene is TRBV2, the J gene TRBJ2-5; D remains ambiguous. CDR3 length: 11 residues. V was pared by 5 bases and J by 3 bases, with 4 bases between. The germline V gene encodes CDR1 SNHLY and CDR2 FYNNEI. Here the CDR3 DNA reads TGTGCCAGCAGTATAAAAGAGACCCAGTACTTC. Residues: CASSIKETQYF.

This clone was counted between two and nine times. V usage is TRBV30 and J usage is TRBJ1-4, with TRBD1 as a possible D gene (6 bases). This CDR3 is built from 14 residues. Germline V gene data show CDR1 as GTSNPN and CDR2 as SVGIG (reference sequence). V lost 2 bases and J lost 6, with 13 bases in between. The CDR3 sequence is CAWSIRTVDEKLFF. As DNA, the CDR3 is TGTGCCTGGAGTATCCGGACAGTTGATGAAAAACTGTTTTTT.

CDR3 amino acids: CSVRAGSNTGELFF. DNA of the CDR3: TGCAGCGTGCGGGCGGGATCGAACACCGGGGAGCTGTTTTTT. The rearrangement joins TRBV29-1 to TRBJ2-2, with a possible D match to TRBD2 (6 bases). The CDR3 runs to 14 residues. Between the trimmed V and J ends, which lost 6 bases and 0 bases, there was a span of 11 bases. The V gene's germline CDR1 is SQVTM and CDR2 ANQGSEA.

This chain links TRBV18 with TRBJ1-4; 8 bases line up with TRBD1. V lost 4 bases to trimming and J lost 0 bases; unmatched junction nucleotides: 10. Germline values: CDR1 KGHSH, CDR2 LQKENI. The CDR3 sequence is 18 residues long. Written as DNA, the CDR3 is TGTGCCAGCTCACTCATCTCGGGACAGGCCTCAACTAATGAAAAACTGTTTTTT. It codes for CASSLISGQASTNEKLFF.

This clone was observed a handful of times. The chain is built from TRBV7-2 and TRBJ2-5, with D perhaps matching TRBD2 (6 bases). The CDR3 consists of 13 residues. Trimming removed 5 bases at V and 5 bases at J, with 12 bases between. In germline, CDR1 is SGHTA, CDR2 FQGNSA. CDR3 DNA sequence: TGTGCCAGCAGCCTCGGGAGAGGGGAGACCCAGTACTTC. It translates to CASSLGRGETQYF.

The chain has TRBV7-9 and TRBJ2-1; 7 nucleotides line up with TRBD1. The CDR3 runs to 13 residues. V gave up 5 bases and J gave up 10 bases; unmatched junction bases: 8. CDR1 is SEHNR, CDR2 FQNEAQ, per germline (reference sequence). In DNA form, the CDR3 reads TGTGCCAGCAGCCGAGGGGGCCAGAGCGAGCAGTTCTTC. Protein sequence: CASSRGGQSEQFF.